Given below is one TCR beta chain in context. Its antigen is currently not known. The junction does not match germline at one end; this may be a read error. These data are taken from a study of blood T cells in healthy people across ages (dated by TCRdb to 2013 to 2016). Background for the entire study: In model experiments, template switching captured about one uniquely barcoded TCR beta cDNA molecule for every two T cells. Two additional independent replicas of 1 million unique cDNA reads from the same blood draw were analyzed for two donors (one aged 18 to 30 and one aged 80 or older). To avoid experimental bias, donors of different ages were distributed randomly across sequencing lanes. Four age groups were formed from the donors: young (average roughly 15 years), middle-aged (roughly 38), aged (around 68) and long-lived (around 80). Using deep sequencing normalized with unique cDNA molecular identifiers, the study measured how TCR beta repertoire diversity changes with age.

Results and caveats for the whole study, not just this receptor: Conclusive comparison of naive and antigen-experienced compartments was prevented by the profiling of bulk unsorted PBMCs. Total diversity estimates from one million sequenced T cells were considered lower bounds and underestimates. Because the CMV infection status of the donors was unknown, age-related changes in expanded clonotypes may potentially have been confounded. There was a strong correlation between observed TCR beta diversity and the percentage of naive T cells measured by flow cytometry. As age increased, observed TCR beta diversity per million T cells dropped in a roughly linear way, and a significant reduction was already evident by age roughly 36. Compared with the aged group, the long-lived group had more naive CD4+ T cells, fewer expanded clones and increased TCR diversity, suggesting age selection.

The CDR3 runs 16 amino acids, cysteine and phenylalanine included. Solely the CDR3 DNA is kept, with 48 bases framed from the first base. Donors were 39 systemically healthy Caucasian individuals from Russia aged roughly 6 to 90 years. About 9.1 milliliters of peripheral blood were collected from each donor into EDTA-treated Vacutainer tubes. Ficoll-Paque density-gradient centrifugation was used to isolate PBMCs, with at least 7 million obtained per sample. Total RNA, at least 6 micrograms per sample, was extracted from PBMCs with Trizol reagent. For every donor, flow cytometry on a PBMC aliquot measured the percentage of naive CD45RAhigh/CD27high T cells. The library was prepared using 5' RACE. The data were produced on an Illumina HiSeq 2500. A second PCR of about 6 to 11 cycles was run with a J-beta primer mix and a sample-barcoded 5' primer. Each TCR beta cDNA molecule received a unique molecular identifier from a template-switch 5' adaptor carrying 12 random nucleotides. Each sample yielded at least 2.5 million CDR3-containing paired-end reads. All of the RNA was converted into first-strand cDNA using the Mint cDNA synthesis kit, with a TRBC-specific oligonucleotide serving as the primer. All cDNA was treated with uracil-DNA glycosylase and then went through a first 18-cycle PCR with the universal primers M1SS and BC2_uni_R. Regarding the original processing steps: For normalization, 1 million high-quality reads, each with a distinct molecular identifier, were randomly selected from each sample. Instead of being binned into consensus sequences, reads with shared molecular identifiers were discarded. MiTCR, with a Q25 quality threshold and the strictest error-elimination algorithm, was used for CDR3 identification, clonotype clustering and error correction. A nonparametric unseen species model using Euler transformation provided a lower-bound estimate of total TCR beta diversity. The public reads were reprocessed in TCRdb via fastp at Q25 and MiXCR, keeping in-frame beta chains. Rows matching on CDR3 protein sequence are summarized as one entry with the most common DNA and genes. These V and J calls rely on TCRdb rather than the paper's analysis. Across this sample there are approximately 800,000 distinct CDR3 sequences, with approximately 65% seen only once. About 30% of the sample goes to the ten largest clones.

The receptor was derived from a man aged 30 to 39 in good health. Recombination joined TRBV12-3 or TRBV12-4 with TRBJ2-3, and 12 junction bases match TRBD2. Sequenced sample: blood. Read as DNA, the sequence is TGTGCCAGCATACCCGGACTAGCGGGAAGCACAGATGCGCAGTATTTT. It translates to CASIPGLAGSTDAQYF.